This is a list of T cell receptor beta chains from one sample in a study of CD8 T cells in ankylosing spondylitis. MiXCR, applied by TCRdb to the 5' RACE reads, yields one record per CDR3 protein. The sample holds 300,000 to 400,000 distinct CDR3 sequences; under 15% are singletons and the top ten take 1.1%. The sequenced material came from blood, either unsorted or a sorted T cell fraction (not recorded which). These receptors originate from a male donor with ankylosing spondylitis or in good health (not recorded which). Both conserved end residues are part of each CDR3. D genes are given only for firm matches. Clone size is given for some rows only: seen once, a few or many times, or a class if the clone is expanded.

.	TRBV3-1	TRBJ2-3	.	TGTGCCAGCAGCCAAGATCCCCCGCCCGGAGCCTCAGATACGCAGTATTTT	CASSQDPPPGASDTQYF
.	TRBV29-1	TRBJ1-1	TRBD1	TGCAGCGTGGACCAGGGACAGGGAGGTGAAGCTTTCTTT	CSVDQGQGGEAFF
.	TRBV18	TRBJ1-4	TRBD1	TGTGCCAGCTCACGCCAAGGACAGGTGGAAGAGGAAAAACTGTTTTTT	CASSRQGQVEEEKLFF
few	TRBV20-1	TRBJ2-1	.	TGCAGTGCTAGAGTAAGACTTACAAGCTCCTACAATGAGCAGTTCTTC	CSARVRLTSSYNEQFF
few	TRBV5-6	TRBJ2-4	.	TGTGCCAGCAGCCCGACGGTCTGGGGCATTCAGTACTTC	CASSPTVWGIQYF
.	TRBV5-1	TRBJ1-3	.	TGCGCCAGCGGAGAGTACTCTGGAAACACCATATATTTT	CASGEYSGNTIYF
few	TRBV20-1	TRBJ1-5	TRBD1	TGCAGTGCTAGGTCGGGACAGGGGGGTCAGCCCCAGCATTTT	CSARSGQGGQPQHF
.	TRBV3-1	TRBJ2-2	TRBD2	TGTGCCAGCAGCCGTGGGTCACTAGCGGGATCGAACACCGGGGAGCTGTTTTTT	CASSRGSLAGSNTGELFF
once	TRBV5-1	TRBJ2-3	TRBD2	TGCGCCAGCAGCTTATCGGGACTAGCGGGGAGCACAGATACGCAGTATTTT	CASSLSGLAGSTDTQYF
.	TRBV12-3/TRBV12-4	TRBJ2-1	TRBD2	TGTACCAGCAGTTCCCCCGGGACTAGCGGGGTTAGCTCCTACAATGAGCAGTTCTTC	CTSSSPGTSGVSSYNEQFF
many	TRBV5-1	TRBJ1-2	.	TGCGCCAGCAGCTTGGCCAAGACGGGATCTGGCTACACCTTC	CASSLAKTGSGYTF
many	TRBV20-1	TRBJ2-1	TRBD2	TGCAGTGCTAGGAGGATAGCGGGAGTCAATGAGCAGTTCTTC	CSARRIAGVNEQFF
.	TRBV5-5	TRBJ2-3	.	TGTGCCAGCAGCTTCTATGCTCGTCCAGATACGCAGTATTTT	CASSFYARPDTQYF
.	TRBV20-1	TRBJ2-1	TRBD2	TGCAGTGCGGTAGCGGGGGCCAACAATGAGCAGTTCTTC	CSAVAGANNEQFF
many	TRBV29-1	TRBJ1-2	.	TGCAGCGTCTCATCGTCTTACTATGGCTACACCTTC	CSVSSSYYGYTF
.	TRBV11-2	TRBJ2-3	.	TGTGCCAGCAGCTTCGGGAAAGGGTCCCTTCAGGATACGCAGTATTTT	CASSFGKGSLQDTQYF